These 18 T cell receptor beta chains were all obtained from the same sample, sequenced in a study of blood T cell repertoires in COVID-19. Clones were sequenced by immunoSEQ multiplex PCR, and TCRdb holds only the in-frame ones, with some missing. The table records 110,000 or so clones, around 90% of them present only once. Sequencing used peripheral blood. All receptors derive from a woman between 45 and 65 years old with acute or convalescent COVID-19.

The chain links TRBV29-1 to TRBJ1-3; TRBD1 matches at 8 bases. CDR3 length: 14 amino acids. The V gene end was trimmed by 3 bases and the J gene end by 1 base; junction bases not matched to a gene: 2. From germline, CDR1 is SQVTM and CDR2 ANQGSEA. The DNA for the CDR3 is TGCAGCGTTGAGCGACAGGGGTCTGGAAACACCATATATTTT. Protein product: CSVERQGSGNTIYF.

The genes are TRBV14 and TRBJ2-1; maybe TRBD2 (5 bases). The ends were cut back, 0 bases at V and 0 bases at J, with 9 bases in the middle. Germline CDR1 reads SGHDN; CDR2 reads FVKESK. The CDR3 spans 16 residues. Written as DNA, the CDR3 is TGTGCCAGCAGCCAAGATCTGGCGGGCTCCTACAATGAGCAGTTCTTC. Translated, it gives CASSQDLAGSYNEQFF.

The gene calls are TRBV29-1 and TRBJ2-5, with D possibly being TRBD1 (6 bases). V was pared by 2 bases and J by 2 bases, with 12 bases between. The V gene's germline CDR1 is SQVTM and CDR2 ANQGSEA. This CDR3 is 14 amino acids long. CDR3 amino acids: CSVERTVNQETQYF. The CDR3 DNA sequence: TGCAGCGTTGAACGGACAGTCAATCAAGAGACCCAGTACTTC.

This rearrangement joins TRBV6-2 or TRBV6-3 to TRBJ2-7; 14 bases match TRBD2. This CDR3 region has 19 residues. The V gene's germline CDR1 is MNHEY and CDR2 SVGEGT. After removal of 2 bases from V and 5 bases from J, the junction contained 14 bases not matched to a gene. The CDR3 DNA reads TGTGCCAGCAGTTACCCACGCCGGACTAGCGGGAGGCCCGGCGACGAGCAGTACTTC. Amino acid sequence: CASSYPRRTSGRPGDEQYF.

The gene calls are TRBV10-3 and TRBJ2-3; tentative D call: TRBD1 (6 bases). V dropped 3 bases and J dropped 1 base, with 11 bases sitting between them. From germline, CDR1 is ENHRY and CDR2 SYGVKD. This CDR3 is built from 15 residues. The CDR3 DNA reads as TGTGCCATCAGTGAACAGGGTATGGGCACAGATACGCAGTATTTT. It specifies CAISEQGMGTDTQYF.

The J gene is TRBJ1-1, the V gene TRBV7-2; possible D gene TRBD1, 5 bases. V was cut by 3 bases and J by 5 bases, with 10 bases left in between. Germline-derived CDR1 and CDR2 are SGHTA and FQGNSA. The length of the CDR3 is 13 residues. CDR3 sequence (DNA): TGTGCCAGCAGCTTGCAGGGATATACTGAAGCTTTCTTT. Translated, it gives CASSLQGYTEAFF.

The chain carries TRBV7-8 and TRBJ1-2; D unresolved. This CDR3 has 17 amino acids. The germline V gene encodes CDR1 SGHVS and CDR2 FQNEAQ. V was cut by 4 bases and J by 0 bases, with 18 bases left in between. This CDR3 reads CASSSRILTGANYGYTF. CDR3 coding DNA: TGTGCCAGCAGCTCTAGGATTTTAACGGGAGCTAACTATGGCTACACCTTC.

This clone has a single count. CDR3 region: CASSYSLAGGTDTQYF. The CDR3 DNA reads TGTGCCAGCAGTTACTCATTAGCGGGAGGCACAGATACGCAGTATTTT. This chain connects TRBV6-5 to TRBJ2-3; 9 bases agree with TRBD2. This CDR3 region has 16 residues. CDR1 is MNHEY and CDR2 is SVGAGI in the germline V gene. V gave up 0 bases and J gave up 1 base; unmatched junction bases: 2.

In DNA, the CDR3 is TGTGCCAGCAGAATAACAGGGGGCATCTATGGCTACACCTTC. It translates to CASRITGGIYGYTF. This rearrangement joins TRBV28 to TRBJ1-2; 9 bases agree with TRBD1. Trimming cost V 6 bases and J 4 bases; bases outside gene matches: 6. Germline lookup yields CDR1 MDHEN and CDR2 SYDVKM. The CDR3 runs to 14 residues.

V usage is TRBV11-2 and J usage is TRBJ1-4, with 10 bases matching TRBD1. This CDR3 is built from 14 residues. The ends lost 5 bases at V and 8 bases at J; junction bases unmatched: 5. The germline gives CDR1 SGHAT, CDR2 FQNNGV. The CDR3 region has the DNA TGTGCCAGCAGCGGACAGGGGGGAGGCGAAAAACTGTTTTTT. Protein: CASSGQGGGEKLFF. Full variable domain (remainder filled in from reference TRBV11-2 and TRBJ1-4): EAGVAQSPRYKIIEKRQSVAFWCNPISGHATLYWYQQILGQGPKLLIQFQNNGVVDDSQLPKDRFSAERLKGVDSTLKIQPAKLEDSAVYLCASSGQGGGEKLFFGSGTQLSVL.

The V call is TRBV5-8, the J call TRBJ1-1, with D possibly TRBD1 on 5 matching bases. The germline V gene has CDR1 SGHTS and CDR2 YDEGEE. The CDR3 sequence is 11 residues long. Trimming removed 3 bases from V and 11 bases from J, with 11 bases in between. The CDR3 region is CASSWAGGAFF. As DNA, the CDR3 is TGTGCCAGCAGCTGGGCTGGGGGGGCTTTCTTT.

V gene TRBV5-4 combines with J gene TRBJ2-3, with D hard to call. Per the germline V gene, CDR1 is SGHNT and CDR2 is YYREEE (reference sequence). CDR3 length: 14 amino acids. The ends were cut back, 2 bases at V and 4 bases at J, with 11 bases in the middle. CDR3 region: CASSLQAGSDTQYF. DNA of the CDR3: TGTGCCAGCAGCTTACAAGCAGGTTCAGATACGCAGTATTTT.

This chain uses TRBV11-3 with TRBJ1-1; D may be TRBD1 (6 bases). This CDR3 spans 13 amino acids. Germline V gives CDR1 SGHNT, CDR2 YENEEA. V was pared by 3 bases and J by 8 bases, with 13 bases between. In nucleotides, the CDR3 is TGTGCCAGCAGCTTTTTAGAGGGGGGGGAAGCTTTCTTT. It yields the protein CASSFLEGGEAFF.

The CDR3 protein is CASQRGGGSQPQHF. In DNA form, the CDR3 reads TGTGCCAGCCAGCGGGGAGGGGGAAGTCAGCCCCAGCATTTT. This rearrangement joins TRBV2 to TRBJ1-5, with D perhaps TRBD1 (6 bases). CDR3 size: 14 residues. V gave up 8 bases and J gave up 6 bases, with 17 bases separating them. CDR1 and CDR2 (germline): SNHLY, FYNNEI.

With regard to this clone: One end of the junction is discordant with germline, which a read error may explain. This chain uses TRBV6-5 with TRBJ1-2; TRBD1 matches 10 bases. Germline CDR1 MNHEY, CDR2 SVGAGI. This CDR3 region has 12 residues. CDR3 in amino acids: CASSFRQGALIF. The CDR3 DNA reads as TGTGCCAGCAGTTTCAGACAGGGGGCTTTGATCTTC.

The CDR3 DNA reads as TGCGCCAGCAGTGAGTCGAACAGGGGGCCGGGCACTGAAGCTTTCTTT. Its translation: CASSESNRGPGTEAFF. This chain connects TRBV10-1 to TRBJ1-1, with TRBD1 matching 9 bases. J gave up 4 bases and V 0 bases, and 6 bases lay outside the gene matches. Germline V CDR1 and CDR2: WNHNN, SYGVQD (reference sequence). The CDR3 contains 16 residues.

This chain's CDR3 is CASNPADNQPQHF. CDR3 DNA sequence: TGTGCCAGTAATCCGGCGGACAATCAGCCCCAGCATTTT. The chain links TRBV19 to TRBJ1-5; D not certain. The CDR3 covers 13 residues. The V gene's germline CDR1 is LNHDA and CDR2 SQIVND (reference sequence). V lost 7 bases to trimming and J lost 3 bases, with 10 bases between them.

The chain links TRBV27 to TRBJ2-1; TRBD1 might be the D (6 bases). Trimming removed 4 bases at V and 4 bases at J, with 11 bases between. Germline CDR1 reads MNHEY; CDR2 reads SMNVEV (reference sequence). The CDR3 covers 14 residues. Written as DNA, the CDR3 is TGTGCCAGCAGTTCCAGACAGGCATACAATGAGCAGTTCTTC. It yields the protein CASSSRQAYNEQFF.